This entry lists 16 T cell receptor beta chains sequenced from one sample in a study of siplizumab effects on memory and regulatory T cells. Method: immunoSEQ multiplex PCR; TCRdb's copy keeps in-frame clones and lacks some. This sample has some 41,000 clones; 89% occur once, and the top ten carry less than 0.25%. Sequencing input: naive CD4+ T cells sorted from blood. These receptors were taken from a human donor in good health.

The chain combines TRBV25-1 with TRBJ2-1; D gene unclear. Germline CDR1 reads MGHDK; CDR2 reads SYGVNS. Trimming stripped 1 base from V and 2 bases from J, with 9 bases between. This CDR3 spans 15 amino acids. The CDR3 loop is CASSEWGGPYNEQFF. CDR3 bases: TGTGCCAGCAGTGAATGGGGTGGGCCCTACAATGAGCAGTTCTTC.

This chain links TRBV5-1 with TRBJ2-7, with D maybe TRBD1 (6 bases). The V end lost 7 bases, the J end lost 0 bases, and 11 bases lay between the germline ends. Germline V gene data show CDR1 as SGHRS and CDR2 as YFSETQ. The CDR3 is made up of 13 amino acids. The CDR3 region is CASGGQSSYEQYF. The CDR3 region has the DNA TGCGCCAGCGGAGGACAGAGCTCCTACGAGCAGTACTTC.

The V gene is TRBV5-5, the J gene TRBJ1-3; no firm D call. From germline, CDR1 is SGHKS and CDR2 YYEKEE (reference sequence). V lost 0 bases and J lost 2, with 6 bases in between. This CDR3 comprises 14 residues. CDR3 coding DNA: TGTGCCAGCAGCTTGGACTTTACTGGAAACACCATATATTTT. As protein: CASSLDFTGNTIYF.

The rearrangement joins TRBV19 to TRBJ2-1; 9 bases are shared with TRBD2. Trimming at V came to 8 bases and at J to 4 bases, leaving 9 bases not matched to a gene. The CDR3 has 15 residues. Germline loops: CDR1 LNHDA, CDR2 SQIVND (reference sequence). The CDR3, as DNA: TGTGCCAGTCAGACTAGCGGTCTTTCTTACAATGAGCAGTTCTTC. Translating it yields CASQTSGLSYNEQFF.

The chain recombines TRBV29-1 with TRBJ1-2; D is undetermined. The germline V gene has CDR1 SQVTM and CDR2 ANQGSEA. The V and J ends lost 3 bases and 10 bases respectively, with 18 bases between them. This CDR3 is 13 amino acids long. CDR3 DNA sequence: TGCAGCGTTGAGGAGCGAAACCGGGCACCCTACACCTTC. Protein product: CSVEERNRAPYTF.

The V and J genes are TRBV5-1 and TRBJ2-7; 8 positions agree with TRBD1. The CDR3 is made up of 16 amino acids. Unmatched junction bases numbered 9, after V lost 2 bases and J lost 2 bases. The V gene's germline CDR1 is SGHRS and CDR2 YFSETQ. This CDR3 is CASSFHIGQGTYEQYF. In DNA, the CDR3 is TGCGCCAGCAGCTTCCATATTGGACAGGGAACCTACGAGCAGTACTTC.

V gene TRBV5-6 combines with J gene TRBJ2-1; TRBD1 agrees at 10 bases. Unmatched junction bases numbered 4, after V lost 4 bases and J lost 3 bases. The CDR3 totals 15 residues. Germline assignment: CDR1 SGHDT and CDR2 YYEEEE. The DNA for the CDR3 is TGTGCCAGCAGCCCGGGACAGGGGCTCTACAATGAGCAGTTCTTC. As protein: CASSPGQGLYNEQFF.

V gene TRBV6-6 combines with J gene TRBJ1-2; 8 bases fit TRBD1. Germline V lookup: CDR1 MNHNY, CDR2 SVGAGI (reference sequence). V trimming: 0 bases; J trimming: 4 bases; junction bases outside the gene matches: 1. The CDR3 length is 14 residues. The CDR3 protein is CASSYSDRGYGYTF. CDR3 in DNA: TGTGCCAGCAGTTACTCCGACAGGGGCTATGGCTACACCTTC.

The chain employs TRBV18 and TRBJ2-7; 12 bases are a match to TRBD2. CDR1 is KGHSH and CDR2 is LQKENI in the germline V gene. V lost 3 bases to trimming and J lost 7 bases; unmatched junction nucleotides: 7. The CDR3 has 15 residues. The CDR3 region is CASSPASGGAREQYF. For the CDR3, the DNA is TGTGCCAGCTCACCTGCTAGCGGGGGGGCGAGGGAGCAGTACTTC.

In DNA form, the CDR3 reads TGCGCCAGCAGCCAAGAGCCCGGGGCCCAAACCGGGGAGCTGTTTTTT. Encoded protein: CASSQEPGAQTGELFF. The V gene is TRBV4-1, the J gene TRBJ2-2; tentatively, D is TRBD1 or TRBD2 (5 bases each). This CDR3 contains 16 residues. Germline-derived CDR1 and CDR2 are MGHRA and YSYEKL. Trimming cost V 0 bases and J 5 bases, with 13 bases left between them.

The chain employs TRBV19 and TRBJ2-1; a weak D match, TRBD2 (5 bases). The V gene lost 4 bases and the J gene lost 0 bases, with 10 bases spanning the gap. Germline lookup yields CDR1 LNHDA and CDR2 SQIVND (reference sequence). The CDR3 extends over 15 amino acids. CDR3 region: CASSNVEGSYNEQFF. CDR3 bases: TGTGCCAGTAGTAATGTCGAGGGCTCCTACAATGAGCAGTTCTTC.

The chain is built from TRBV6-1 and TRBJ2-1; TRBD2 might be the D (5 bases). CDR3 length: 11 amino acids. Trimming shortened V by 2 bases and J by 12 bases, and 8 bases separated the two germline ends. Per germline, CDR1 MNHNS and CDR2 SASEGT. The CDR3 DNA reads as TGTGCCAGCAGTGAAAGCCGGGGGCAGTTCTTC. Residues: CASSESRGQFF.

V gene TRBV7-9 combines with J gene TRBJ1-1; the match to TRBD1 covers 7 bases. J lost 2 bases, V lost 5 bases, and 5 bases had no gene match. The CDR3 is 14 residues long. Germline CDR1 and CDR2: SEHNR and FQNEAQ (reference sequence). CDR3 protein: CASSRGTANTEAFF. In nucleotides, the CDR3 is TGTGCCAGCAGCCGCGGGACAGCCAACACTGAAGCTTTCTTT.

This clone occurred a few times. This chain links TRBV5-1 with TRBJ1-1; D remains unclear. Germline V gene data show CDR1 as SGHRS and CDR2 as YFSETQ. The CDR3 covers 15 residues. Trimming cost V 1 base and J 0 bases, with 10 bases left between them. This chain's CDR3 is CASSLSGTMNTEAFF. The DNA for the CDR3 is TGCGCCAGCAGCTTGAGTGGAACAATGAACACTGAAGCTTTCTTT.

This clone was counted once. The chain employs TRBV5-1 and TRBJ1-1; possibly TRBD1 for D (5 bases). CDR1 SGHRS and CDR2 YFSETQ come from the germline V gene. Deletions cut 4 bases from V and 5 bases from J, with 21 bases between. The CDR3 has 16 amino acids. The CDR3 DNA follows: TGCGCCAGCAGCCTGAGAGGGAGGGGCGCGGGGACTGAAGCTTTCTTT. Translating it yields CASSLRGRGAGTEAFF.

This sequence joins TRBV27 and TRBJ2-6; 12 bases agree with TRBD1. CDR1 is MNHEY, CDR2 SMNVEV, per germline (reference sequence). The J segment lost 4 bases and the V segment lost 4 bases, leaving 17 bases of the junction unmatched. CDR3 length: 21 residues. CDR3: CASSSRDRGRTSVWGANVLTF. The CDR3 region has the DNA TGTGCCAGCAGTTCACGGGACAGGGGGCGTACTTCAGTGTGGGGGGCCAACGTCCTGACTTTC.